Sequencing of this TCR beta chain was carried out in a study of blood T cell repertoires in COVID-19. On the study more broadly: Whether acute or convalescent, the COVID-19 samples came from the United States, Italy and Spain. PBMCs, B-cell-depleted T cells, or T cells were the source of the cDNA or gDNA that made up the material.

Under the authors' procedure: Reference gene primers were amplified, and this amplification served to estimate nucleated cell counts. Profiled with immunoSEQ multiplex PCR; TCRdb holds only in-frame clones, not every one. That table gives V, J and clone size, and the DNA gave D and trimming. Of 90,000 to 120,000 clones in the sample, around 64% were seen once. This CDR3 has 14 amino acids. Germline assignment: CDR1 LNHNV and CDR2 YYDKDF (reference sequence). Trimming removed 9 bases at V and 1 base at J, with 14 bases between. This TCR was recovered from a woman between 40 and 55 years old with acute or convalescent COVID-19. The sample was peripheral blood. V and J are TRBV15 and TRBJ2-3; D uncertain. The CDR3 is CATKTSRGTDTQYF. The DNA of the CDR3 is TGTGCCACTAAGACAAGCCGCGGCACAGATACGCAGTATTTT.